This T cell receptor beta chain originates from a study of radiation and T cells in renal cell carcinoma. Study-level results: In blood, top tumor clones expanded by 2 weeks, shrinking by 4.

Regarding this clone: What it recognizes is unknown.

Method: immunoSEQ multiplex PCR; TCRdb's copy keeps in-frame clones and lacks some. The table lists 130,000 or so clones, about 88% of them singletons, with around 12% in the top ten. Per germline, CDR1 MGHDK and CDR2 SYGVNS. The CDR3 runs to 14 residues. V dropped 3 bases and J dropped 7; count of bases not matched to a gene: 5. This sample's time point: baseline pretreatment blood. The treatment: 15 Gy SBRT to primary tumor, nephrectomy 4 weeks later. Radiation-treated patients gave blood at baseline, week 2 and week 4. This specimen was blood, taken from a patient whose treatment included radiotherapy and nephrectomy. This TCR came from a woman in her 50s with renal cell carcinoma. The J gene is TRBJ1-2, the V gene TRBV25-1, with TRBD1 identical over 10 bases. The CDR3 loop is CASSDDRGLFGYTF. The CDR3 nucleotides read TGTGCCAGCAGTGACGACAGGGGGCTTTTTGGCTACACCTTC.